The rows below give T cell receptor beta chains drawn from one sample of a study of CD8 T cells in ankylosing spondylitis. TCRdb analysed the 5' RACE reads with MiXCR anew, one entry per CDR3 protein. Seen here are 130,000 or so distinct CDR3 sequences, over 6% observed once, and the top ten hold 12%. Sequencing was carried out using blood, either unsorted or a sorted T cell fraction (not recorded which). The receptors were sampled from a male donor with ankylosing spondylitis or in good health (not recorded which). Each CDR3 is given with its conserved first and last residue. A D gene is named only where the DNA matches it firmly. Clone size, where shown, is once, few, many, or a class for clones that have expanded.

size | D | J | length | V | CDR3 | DNA
many | TRBD1 | TRBJ2-3 | 13 | TRBV5-1 | CASSLGQQDTQYF | TGCGCCAGCAGCCTGGGACAGCAAGATACGCAGTATTTT
. | TRBD1 | TRBJ1-6 | 15 | TRBV6-1 | CASSGRTGDNSPLHF | TGTGCCAGCAGTGGCCGGACAGGGGATAATTCACCCCTCCACTTT
many | . | TRBJ2-2 | 13 | TRBV5-1 | CASSRGTAGELFF | TGCGCCAGCAGCAGGGGGACCGCCGGGGAGCTGTTTTTT
many | TRBD1 | TRBJ1-1 | 13 | TRBV29-1 | CSASQGENTEAFF | TGCAGCGCCTCACAGGGGGAGAACACTGAAGCTTTCTTT
many | TRBD1 | TRBJ2-6 | 18 | TRBV20-1 | CSAENEGQCSSGANVLTF | TGCAGTGCTGAGAACGAGGGACAGTGCTCCTCTGGGGCCAACGTCCTGACTTTC
many | TRBD2 | TRBJ2-3 | 14 | TRBV20-1 | CSAGTSGKGDTQYF | TGCAGTGCTGGGACTAGCGGCAAAGGGGATACGCAGTATTTT
. | TRBD1 | TRBJ2-7 | 16 | TRBV5-4 | CASSLSPDRSSYEQYF | TGTGCCAGCAGCTTGTCCCCGGACAGGAGCTCCTACGAGCAGTACTTC
many | . | TRBJ2-2 | 11 | TRBV12-3/TRBV12-4 | CASRETGELFF | TGTGCCAGCAGAGAGACTGGGGAGCTGTTTTTT
many | . | TRBJ2-2 | 16 | TRBV5-1 | CASSPLSASNTGELFF | TGCGCCAGCAGCCCGCTCTCGGCCTCGAACACCGGGGAGCTGTTTTTT
many | . | TRBJ2-2 | 16 | TRBV7-9 | CASQKVPGVNTGELFF | TGTGCCAGCCAAAAAGTTCCCGGGGTGAACACCGGGGAGCTGTTTTTT
many | . | TRBJ1-1 | 16 | TRBV6-2/TRBV6-3 | CASSAYNRRASTEAFF | TGTGCCAGCAGCGCTTATAACAGGAGAGCTAGCACTGAAGCTTTCTTT
many | . | TRBJ2-1 | 15 | TRBV5-1 | CASSLATPSYNEQFF | TGCGCCAGCAGCCTCGCGACTCCCTCCTACAATGAGCAGTTCTTC
many | TRBD2 | TRBJ2-7 | 15 | TRBV7-9 | CASSKREGLSYEQYF | TGTGCCAGCAGCAAAAGGGAGGGCCTCTCCTACGAGCAGTACTTC
many | . | TRBJ2-3 | 15 | TRBV2 | CASRKGWTATDTQYF | TGTGCCAGCAGGAAGGGCTGGACTGCGACAGATACGCAGTATTTT
many | TRBD1 | TRBJ2-1 | 15 | TRBV5-6 | CASSPTGGTYNEQFF | TGTGCCAGCAGCCCAACAGGGGGTACCTACAATGAGCAGTTCTTC
many | . | TRBJ2-7 | 17 | TRBV3-1 | CASSQDVGRRSSYEQYF | TGTGCCAGCAGCCAAGATGTAGGACGCCGAAGCTCCTACGAGCAGTACTTC
many | . | TRBJ1-5 | 13 | TRBV18 | CASSPQGNQPQHF | TGTGCCAGCTCACCACAGGGGAATCAGCCCCAGCATTTT
few | TRBD2 | TRBJ2-3 | 17 | TRBV20-1 | CSARDRGLAGITDTQYF | TGCAGTGCTAGAGATCGAGGCCTAGCGGGGATCACAGATACGCAGTATTTT
many | TRBD2 | TRBJ2-1 | 14 | TRBV28 | CASSFSGRYNEQFF | TGTGCCAGCAGTTTTAGCGGGCGCTACAATGAGCAGTTCTTC
many | . | TRBJ1-1 | 14 | TRBV12-3/TRBV12-4 | CASSPTGGSIEAFF | TGTGCCAGCAGCCCGACGGGGGGCTCTATTGAAGCTTTCTTT
many | . | TRBJ2-3 | 15 | TRBV7-7 | CASSPDGVSTDTQYF | TGTGCTAGCAGCCCAGATGGTGTTAGCACAGATACGCAGTATTTT
few | TRBD2 | TRBJ2-7 | 15 | TRBV5-4 | CASSEGLAGTYEQYF | TGTGCCAGCAGCGAGGGACTAGCGGGAACCTACGAGCAGTACTTC
. | . | TRBJ2-7 | 11 | TRBV3-1 | CASSQLYEQYF | TGTGCCAGCAGCCAACTTTACGAGCAGTACTTC
many | TRBD1 | TRBJ2-1 | 17 | TRBV28 | CASSFRTGSYSYNEQFF | TGTGCCAGCAGTTTCCGGACAGGGTCCTACTCCTACAATGAGCAGTTCTTC
many | . | TRBJ1-5 | 14 | TRBV7-9 | CASSLEQYNQPQHF | TGTGCCAGCAGCTTAGAGCAGTATAATCAGCCCCAGCATTTT
few | . | TRBJ2-7 | 11 | TRBV30 | CAWTDSYEQYF | TGTGCCTGGACAGATTCCTACGAGCAGTACTTC
many | TRBD2 | TRBJ2-5 | 14 | TRBV5-6 | CASSLSGTRETQYF | TGTGCCAGCAGCTTGAGCGGGACCCGAGAGACCCAGTACTTC
many | . | TRBJ1-5 | 12 | TRBV7-2 | CASSLASQPQHF | TGTGCCAGCAGCTTAGCGTCACAGCCCCAGCATTTT
. | TRBD2 | TRBJ2-7 | 14 | TRBV18 | CASSVSGGPYEQYF | TGTGCCAGCTCAGTTAGCGGGGGTCCCTACGAGCAGTACTTC
many | . | TRBJ1-2 | 13 | TRBV6-1 | CASSTGRGDGYTF | TGTGCCAGCAGTACGGGACGGGGGGATGGCTACACCTTC
many | TRBD2 | TRBJ2-3 | 17 | TRBV28 | CASSIRRTSGKTDTQYF | TGTGCCAGCAGTATTCGTAGGACTAGCGGAAAGACAGATACGCAGTATTTT
many | TRBD1 | TRBJ2-5 | 15 | TRBV18 | CASSPGTGGPETQYF | TGTGCCAGCTCACCAGGGACAGGGGGGCCAGAGACCCAGTACTTC
many | . | TRBJ2-2 | 11 | TRBV20-1 | CSAKYTGELFF | TGCAGTGCTAAATATACCGGGGAGCTGTTTTTT
many | TRBD2 | TRBJ2-7 | 17 | TRBV4-1 | CASSQVSSGIGPPEQYF | TGCGCCAGCAGCCAAGTTTCTAGCGGGATAGGACCCCCCGAGCAGTACTTC
many | . | TRBJ2-3 | 14 | TRBV5-1 | CASSLRAQGDTQYF | TGCGCCAGCAGCCTCCGGGCCCAGGGGGATACGCAGTATTTT
many | . | TRBJ1-1 | 14 | TRBV5-1 | CASSRTGLDTEAFF | TGCGCCAGCAGCCGAACGGGTCTCGACACTGAAGCTTTCTTT
many | . | TRBJ1-6 | 12 | TRBV15 | CATSTGNSPLHF | TGTGCCACCAGCACAGGGAATTCACCCCTCCACTTT
many | . | TRBJ2-5 | 13 | TRBV29-1 | CSARGQLQETQYF | TGCAGCGCCCGGGGACAACTCCAAGAGACCCAGTACTTC
many | . | TRBJ2-7 | 16 | TRBV7-2 | CASSSRGDIVPYEQYF | TGTGCCAGCAGCTCCCGGGGGGACATAGTCCCCTACGAGCAGTACTTC
many | TRBD1 | TRBJ2-2 | 15 | TRBV12-3/TRBV12-4 | CASSPGQGRTGELFF | TGTGCCAGCAGTCCGGGACAGGGAAGGACCGGGGAGCTGTTTTTT
many | . | TRBJ1-2 | 13 | TRBV28 | CASSEQENYGYTF | TGTGCCAGCAGTGAACAGGAGAACTATGGCTACACCTTC
many | TRBD1 | TRBJ1-2 | 13 | TRBV5-1 | CASSSGQGYGYTF | TGCGCCAGCAGTTCTGGACAGGGCTATGGCTACACCTTC
many | . | TRBJ1-2 | 13 | TRBV20-1 | CSARGSSNYGYTF | TGCAGTGCTAGAGGCAGCTCTAACTATGGCTACACCTTC
many | . | TRBJ1-5 | 16 | TRBV12-3/TRBV12-4 | CASSSSRGPENQPQHF | TGTGCCAGCAGTTCCTCCAGGGGACCAGAGAATCAGCCCCAGCATTTT
many | TRBD2 | TRBJ2-3 | 16 | TRBV5-1 | CASSSLAGLGTDTQYF | TGCGCCAGCAGCTCCTTAGCGGGCCTGGGCACAGATACGCAGTATTTT
many | . | TRBJ2-1 | 15 | TRBV20-1 | CSARVPAGSYNEQFF | TGCAGTGCTAGAGTGCCAGCCGGTTCCTACAATGAGCAGTTCTTC
many | TRBD2 | TRBJ2-3 | 16 | TRBV12-3/TRBV12-4 | CASSLTSGSYKDTQYF | TGTGCCAGCAGCCTCACTAGCGGGAGTTACAAAGATACGCAGTATTTT
many | TRBD2 | TRBJ2-4 | 13 | TRBV20-1 | CSARASGGNIQYF | TGCAGTGCTAGAGCTAGCGGGGGAAACATTCAGTACTTC
many | TRBD1 | TRBJ1-1 | 14 | TRBV20-1 | CSARAPTGDTEAFF | TGCAGTGCTAGAGCCCCTACAGGGGACACTGAAGCTTTCTTT
many | TRBD2 | TRBJ2-1 | 14 | TRBV20-1 | CSPSTGTSVGEQFF | TGCAGTCCATCAACCGGGACTAGCGTGGGGGAGCAGTTCTTC
. | . | TRBJ2-5 | 15 | TRBV12-3/TRBV12-4 | CASSLDGGFRETQYF | TGTGCCAGCAGTTTAGATGGAGGGTTCAGAGAGACCCAGTACTTC
many | . | TRBJ2-2 | 17 | TRBV5-5 | CASSFPYTNANTGELFF | TGTGCCAGCAGCTTTCCATACACCAACGCGAACACCGGGGAGCTGTTTTTT
. | TRBD1 | TRBJ1-5 | 13 | TRBV7-2 | CASSEGANQPQHF | TGTGCCAGCAGCGAGGGGGCGAATCAGCCCCAGCATTTT